The 14 T cell receptor beta chains given below trace back to one sample, sequenced in a study of OX40 agonist ivuxolimab in advanced cancers. Clones were sequenced by immunoSEQ multiplex PCR, and TCRdb holds only the in-frame ones, with some missing. The sample holds fewer than 80,000 clones; around 87% are singletons and the top ten take 0.95% to 1.5%. The sequencing here drew on CD4+ or CD8+ T cells sorted from blood, taken in a trial of the OX40 agonist ivuxolimab. The origin of the receptors is an adult with an advanced solid tumor such as melanoma, head and neck, liver or kidney cancer.

This clone was counted between two and nine times. The chain combines TRBV18 with TRBJ1-3; no clear D. V was pared by 2 bases and J by 4 bases, with 3 bases between. Germline V gives CDR1 KGHSH, CDR2 LQKENI. The CDR3 totals 12 residues. CDR3: CASSPGGNTIYF. Here the CDR3 DNA reads TGTGCCAGCTCACCAGGAGGAAACACCATATATTTT.

The rearrangement joins TRBV11-2 to TRBJ2-4; TRBD1 matches at 7 bases. V trimming: 5 bases; J trimming: 5 bases; junction bases outside the gene matches: 6. This CDR3 is 14 amino acids long. From germline, CDR1 is SGHAT and CDR2 FQNNGV. Written as DNA, the CDR3 is TGTGCCAGCAGCCCTGACAGGGTGGAAAACATTCAGTACTTC. As protein: CASSPDRVENIQYF.

The chain recombines TRBV15 with TRBJ2-1; 8 nucleotides align to TRBD1. V lost 9 bases and J lost 9; bases outside the gene matches: 13. The length of the CDR3 is 14 residues. CDR1 LNHNV and CDR2 YYDKDF come from the germline V gene (reference sequence). The CDR3 is CATAPGDRLSEQFF. Here the CDR3 DNA reads TGTGCCACAGCTCCGGGGGACAGGTTATCTGAGCAGTTCTTC.

This clone was seen only a few times. This rearrangement joins TRBV7-8 to TRBJ2-3; TRBD2 is a possible D gene (6 bases). Trimming stripped 5 bases from V and 3 bases from J, with 15 bases between. Germline V gene lookup returns CDR1 SGHVS and CDR2 FQNEAQ. There are 15 residues in the CDR3. The CDR3 reads CASSQGDLMTDTQYF. The CDR3 nucleotides are TGTGCCAGCAGCCAAGGGGACTTGATGACAGATACGCAGTATTTT. Based on the CDR3 plus reference TRBV7-8 and TRBJ2-3, the full variable domain is GAGVSQSPRYKVAKRGQDVALRCDPISGHVSLFWYQQALGQGPEFLTYFQNEAQLDKSGLPSDRFFAERPEGSVSTLKIQRTQQEDSAVYLCASSQGDLMTDTQYFGPGTRLTVL.

The chain couples TRBV29-1 to TRBJ1-2; 11 bases are a match to TRBD1. V dropped 5 bases and J dropped 0; count of bases not matched to a gene: 8. This CDR3 comprises 16 residues. The germline gives CDR1 SQVTM, CDR2 ANQGSEA. The CDR3: CSVQGQGGTTNYGYTF. CDR3 DNA: TGCAGCGTTCAGGGACAGGGGGGAACCACTAACTATGGCTACACCTTC.

This clone has just one count. The rearrangement uses TRBV2 and TRBJ1-4; 8 bases agree with TRBD1. The CDR3 has 17 residues. Germline CDR1 and CDR2: SNHLY and FYNNEI. Germline trimming cut 1 base from V and 7 bases from J; bases unmatched to any gene: 11. Here the CDR3 DNA reads TGTGCCAGCAGTGAAGGGCAGGGGGCCTTAGTCGGTGAAAAACTGTTTTTT. Protein sequence: CASSEGQGALVGEKLFF.

This chain joins TRBV10-3 and TRBJ2-5, with D perhaps TRBD2 (6 bases). The CDR3 length is 13 residues. Trimming cost V 10 bases and J 2 bases, with 14 bases left between them. Germline values: CDR1 ENHRY, CDR2 SYGVKD. The CDR3, as DNA: TGTGCCACCGGGACTCCGCAACAAGAGACCCAGTACTTC. Protein sequence: CATGTPQQETQYF.

The V gene is TRBV4-2, the J gene TRBJ1-3; 7 nucleotides line up with TRBD1. CDR3 length: 18 residues. Germline lookup yields CDR1 LGHNA and CDR2 YNFKEQ. J lost 0 bases, V lost 2 bases, and 10 bases had no gene match. The CDR3 reads CASSQRRTGTRSGNTIYF. The CDR3 region has the DNA TGTGCCAGCAGCCAACGCCGGACAGGAACCCGCTCTGGAAACACCATATATTTT.

The chain recombines TRBV9 with TRBJ2-3; possibly TRBD2 for D (6 bases). The V and J ends lost 4 bases and 2 bases respectively, with 14 bases between them. CDR1 SGDLS and CDR2 YYNGEE come from the germline V gene. This CDR3 contains 15 residues. This CDR3 is CASSPPGGFTDTQYF. As DNA, the CDR3 is TGTGCCAGCAGCCCCCCCGGGGGTTTCACAGATACGCAGTATTTT. Variable domain in full (rest from reference TRBV9 and TRBJ2-3): DSGVTQTPKHLITATGQRVTLRCSPRSGDLSVYWYQQSLDQGLQFLIQYYNGEERAKGNILERFSAQQFPDLHSELNLSSLELGDSALYFCASSPPGGFTDTQYFGPGTRLTVL.

The J gene is TRBJ2-3, the V gene TRBV7-2, with 7 bases identical to TRBD1. This CDR3 spans 16 amino acids. V shed 0 bases and J 3 bases; nucleotides not matched to a gene: 6. CDR1 is SGHTA and CDR2 is FQGNSA in the germline V gene. In nucleotides, the CDR3 is TGTGCCAGCAGCTTAGCGACAGGGTGGTGGACAGATACGCAGTATTTT. Translated: CASSLATGWWTDTQYF.

The V call is TRBV10-3, the J call TRBJ1-2; 7 nucleotides align to TRBD1. CDR1 ENHRY and CDR2 SYGVKD come from the germline V gene. With V trimmed by 3 bases and J by 3 bases, 7 bases remained unmatched. This CDR3 contains 15 residues. The CDR3 here is CAISDGQGGHYGYTF. CDR3 sequence (DNA): TGTGCCATCAGTGATGGGCAGGGGGGTCACTATGGCTACACCTTC.

This clone was recorded a few times. J is TRBJ1-3 and V is TRBV7-2; 8 bases are a match to TRBD1. The CDR3 totals 15 residues. With 6 bases clipped from V and 2 bases from J, the junction kept 6 bases outside the gene matches. The germline V gene has CDR1 SGHTA and CDR2 FQGNSA. The CDR3 DNA reads TGTGCCAGCAGTCGGACAGGGAAGGCTGGAAACACCATATATTTT. Encoded protein: CASSRTGKAGNTIYF.

This chain uses TRBV5-5 with TRBJ1-5, with a tentative D call TRBD1 (5 bases). This CDR3 contains 15 residues. The ends were cut back, 7 bases at V and 0 bases at J, with 14 bases in the middle. The germline gives CDR1 SGHKS, CDR2 YYEKEE (reference sequence). CDR3 DNA: TGTGCCAGCTGCCGGGGACGGTATAGCAATCAGCCCCAGCATTTT. As protein: CASCRGRYSNQPQHF.

This clone was observed a single time. CDR3 nucleotides: TGTGCCAGCAGTTCGAACAGCCTCACCGGGGAGCTGTTTTTT. This gives the protein CASSSNSLTGELFF. This chain connects TRBV6-5 to TRBJ2-2; D not certain. This CDR3 has 14 amino acids. Looked up from germline, CDR1 is MNHEY and CDR2 is SVGAGI. Between the trimmed V and J ends, which lost 4 bases and 4 bases, there was a span of 10 bases.